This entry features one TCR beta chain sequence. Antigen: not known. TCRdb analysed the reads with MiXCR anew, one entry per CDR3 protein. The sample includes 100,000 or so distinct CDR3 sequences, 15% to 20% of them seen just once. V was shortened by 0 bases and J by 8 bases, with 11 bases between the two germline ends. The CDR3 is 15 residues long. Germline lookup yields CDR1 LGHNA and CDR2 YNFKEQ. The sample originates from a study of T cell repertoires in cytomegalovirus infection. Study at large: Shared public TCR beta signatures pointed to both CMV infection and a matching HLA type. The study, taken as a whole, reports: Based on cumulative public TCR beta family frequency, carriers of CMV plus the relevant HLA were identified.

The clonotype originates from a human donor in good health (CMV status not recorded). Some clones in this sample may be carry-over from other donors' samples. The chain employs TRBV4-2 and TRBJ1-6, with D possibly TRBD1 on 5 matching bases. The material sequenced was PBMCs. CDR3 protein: CASSQDWGTDSPLHF. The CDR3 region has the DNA TGTGCCAGCAGCCAAGACTGGGGGACGGATTCACCCCTCCACTTT.